The entry that follows covers one TCR beta chain sequence. Its cognate antigen has yet to be identified. The record has no base qualities; no much larger clone is one base away. The cohort was made up of 666 healthy bone marrow donors. All cohort members were sampled while nominally healthy, although unrecorded immune exposures were likely present. The donor was CMV seropositive and belonged to the group of 250 to 300 seropositive cohort members. Each donor provided a peripheral blood sample, and peripheral blood mononuclear cells were used for TCR beta sequencing. The Qiagen DNeasy Blood Extraction Kit was used to extract genomic DNA from the blood cell samples. This entry is derived from a study of cytomegalovirus exposure and HLA in healthy donors (dated by TCRdb to between 2016 and 2019). Describing the broader study: According to an earlier analysis of around 600 of the donors, about 170 million T cells yielded some 120 million unique TCR beta sequences and roughly 280 Gb of sequence data. Besides the first cohort of 500 to 700 subjects, a separate validation cohort made up of some 110 different subjects was used. A later analysis re-examined previously published TCR beta repertoires from more than 600 donors and added high-resolution HLA genotyping to investigate patterns of TCR occurrence. The study was designed to test whether signatures of past pathogen exposure could be identified by cataloging public T cell receptors. An earlier analysis of several hundred of the donors applied high-throughput TCR beta sequencing to assess whether each TCR beta V gene segment acted as functional or pseudogenic. Donor age, sex, ethnicity and CMV serostatus were compiled alongside the repertoire data. Every discovery cohort repertoire had been produced on one sequencing platform. Roughly 310 gigabases of sequencing data and roughly 90 million unique TCR sequences were included in an early release covering about 700 HLA-typed donors. A handful of DR-DQ haplotypes were treated as single units for association and clustering because of strong linkage in the cohort. Among the approximately 400 genotyped donors, around 81% belonged to the genetic ancestry cluster associated with self-reported Caucasian donors. High-throughput TCR immunosequencing, statistical association of individual TCRs with disease status, and machine learning were combined to predict cytomegalovirus infection status. The study profiled the T cell repertoires of hundreds of subjects by immunosequencing and related them to cytomegalovirus serostatus. A later genetic analysis used genome-wide SNP genotypes for about 65% of the roughly 700 donors, treating that subset as a discovery cohort. Class I and class II HLA loci were covered by the typing at four-digit resolution. The number of typed donors differed by locus: 629-630 for A, B, C, DRB1 and DQB1; approximately 530 for DQA1; around 580 for DPA1; and around 490 for DPB1. The later analysis used no new phenotypic data to find candidate immune exposures, relying instead on TCR beta sequences and their occurrence across donors. Among about 390 genotyped donors of the cohort, an average of approximately 240,000 unique TCR beta nucleotide sequences were sequenced per donor, 15% to 20% of them non-productive.

Findings and caveats that apply to the study as a whole: In the study, around 150 TCR beta chains were listed as associated with cytomegalovirus. In an earlier analysis of under 600 of the donors, most TCR beta V segments were observed in productive rearrangements about 87% or about 30% of the time, broadly matching IMGT annotations. A later analysis associated some 17,000 TCR beta sequences with specific HLA alleles at a false discovery rate of 0.05. When HLA alleles, especially DR and DQ, strongly co-occurred, TCR associations were difficult to assign to individual alleles. Cytomegalovirus status was reported to be diagnosed by the classifier with high specificity and sensitivity in both the original and validation cohorts. A group of highly shared sequence variants was considered likely to be a technical artifact of the sequencing pipeline. The cohort was sequenced for TCR beta chains only, and without alpha or paired-chain data the features that could be detected were limited. For the cohort, immune exposure information was limited to CMV serostatus. A further reported finding was that TCR beta sequences accurately predicted the HLA-A and HLA-B alleles for most subjects in the first cohort. Three of the identified cytomegalovirus-associated TCR beta chains were confirmed in vitro to be specific for cytomegalovirus antigens. The authors suggested that the approach could potentially be extended to other disease states and immunological phenotypes. Presence/absence analyses assumed roughly uniform sequencing depth across donors, an assumption that may not hold. Correlated functional status among segregating V segments might reflect linkage disequilibrium, but an unknown experimental factor could not be ruled out. Most TCR sequences were observed very rarely across donors, whereas some public TCRs were present in many individuals. In a later analysis, HLA-associated TCR beta chains showed more clonal expansion and lower generation probabilities than non-associated chains that were equally common. In a later analysis, several top co-occurrence clusters were reported to appear linked to parvovirus B19, influenza, CMV and Epstein-Barr virus. In a later genetic analysis, a missense DCLRE1C variant was associated with V-gene and J-gene trimming of TCR beta chains, and the association was replicated in an independent cohort. In a later analysis, most CMV-associated TCR beta chains were found to appear HLA-restricted, with HLA associations seemingly driven largely by CMV exposure. Because counts were too low, seventeen rarely observed V segments, including chromosome 9 orphons, were excluded from the earlier analysis of some 590 of the donors. Because HLA typing was unavailable for some donors at each locus, only the typed subset was used in association tests. In a later genetic analysis, fewer N-insertions in productive TCRs were reported among donors in an Asian-associated ancestry cluster than the roughly 640-donor mean. In a later analysis, the rate of TCR association differed among HLA loci, with DRB1 alleles having the most associated TCRs and HLA-C alleles having the fewest.

The library was built by means of the immunoSEQ multiplex PCR assay. The multiplex PCR relied on a mix of 60 forward primers for TCR Vbeta segments and 13 reverse primers for TCR Jbeta segments. The CDR3 region of rearranged TCR beta genes was amplified from genomic DNA by a multiplex PCR assay. The amplified TCR beta libraries were sequenced on the Illumina HiSeq System as 87-base-pair reads. Concerning the study's data processing: In a later analysis, about 80 million unique TCR beta chains were counted across the roughly 670 repertoires, and approximately 11 million of these chains were shared by at least two donors. To remove PCR and sequencing errors, raw reads were error-corrected and collapsed into unique sequences using a nearest-neighbor algorithm that merged closely related sequences. V, D and J gene segments were assigned by aligning CDR3 sequences to IMGT reference sequences. For a sequence to be retained, at least a six-nucleotide match to both a V gene segment and a J gene segment was required. A rearrangement was called productive if the CDR3 had no stop codons and remained in frame with V and J, and every other rearrangement was called non-productive. CDR3 was defined by IMGT convention, running from the second conserved V-encoded cysteine to the conserved J-encoded phenylalanine. Sequences without an unambiguous match to a single V gene segment were excluded from the earlier analysis of several hundred of the donors. In an earlier analysis of a few hundred of the donors, V segments were called functional above 56.7% productive rearrangements and were called segregating when the between-donor standard deviation exceeded 5%. A statistical classification framework was developed to diagnose cytomegalovirus status using the catalog of TCR beta chain sequences. A later analysis assigned V and J genes by comparing TCR nucleotide sequences with IMGT/GENE-DB human TR gene sequences. A later analysis assigned CDR3 sequences and most-parsimonious VDJ recombination scenarios with the TCRdist pipeline. In a later analysis, each TCR beta chain was defined by its CDR3 amino acid sequence together with its V-gene family, and reads lacking a unique V-gene family were excluded. In a later analysis, 450 to 600 highly shared, low-generation-probability nucleotide sequences were removed to address suspected cross-contamination and a sequencing artifact. In a later analysis, a clonal expansion index for each public chain was calculated from normalized within-repertoire ranks of inferred template counts. A later analysis computed generation probabilities with a VDJ recombination model fitted to out-of-frame rearrangements, and checked the results against IGoR. In a later analysis, TCR-TCR, TCR-HLA and TCR-CMV co-occurrence was scored with hypergeometric tests, and a repertoire-size bias correction was applied to TCR pairs. In a later analysis, false discovery rates were estimated by permuting HLA or CMV assignments 20 times. In a later analysis, co-occurring TCRs were grouped using DBSCAN, and TCRdist sequence similarity was added for clustering within HLA-allele-positive subsets. Repertoires with fewer than 30,000 or more than 120,000 public chains were left out of co-occurrence clustering, as were about 5 repertoires with anomalous nucleotide sharing. TCRdb re-hosts the immuneACCESS table, in-frame sequences only. Its copies lack some clones; in the studies checked, an unresolved V gene accounts for under half of them, and the cause for the rest is not known. For V, J and clone size, that table is used; D and trimming come from the DNA. For this sample the table gives 150,000 to 200,000 clones, of which around 80% were detected only once. Clones ranked in the top ten supply around 2% of the sample.

The sequencing sample was made of PBMCs. The receptor was isolated from a woman aged 18-35 years in good health and CMV-seropositive.

Here the CDR3 is given as CATSSMSQGDLSYTF. The nucleotide sequence reads TGTGCCACCAGCAGTATGTCCCAGGGCGACCTTAGCTACACCTTC. The rearrangement combines TRBV15 with TRBJ1-2; TRBD1 is a possible D gene, resting on 5 matching bases. Via the germline V gene (reference sequence), CDR1 is LNHNV and CDR2 YYDKDF. The CDR3 has 15 amino acids, counting the end cysteine and phenylalanine. The CDR3 DNA has 45 bases and is translated from base 1. V is clipped by 3 bases and J by 9 bases, and the sequence between their germline boundaries is 20 bases long.